The 15 T cell receptor beta chains listed next were all sequenced from one sample in a study of T cells after posttransplantation cyclophosphamide. Repertoires were generated with immunoSEQ multiplex PCR, while TCRdb's copy carries only in-frame clones and drops some. The data show around 66,000 clones, with around 93% seen just once and roughly 2.9% held by the top ten. The sequencing sample was made of PBMCs. These receptors all come from a woman aged 25-40 years in good health and a related stem cell transplant donor.

The rearrangement uses TRBV18 and TRBJ1-5, with TRBD1 as a possible D gene (5 bases). Germline lookup yields CDR1 KGHSH and CDR2 LQKENI. The CDR3 consists of 14 residues. V lost 2 bases and J 6 bases, leaving 11 bases between the germline ends. CDR3 DNA: TGTGCCAGCTCACCAGCTGTAGGGGCTCAGCCCCAGCATTTT. Protein product: CASSPAVGAQPQHF.

As to this clone: The junction shows a germline mismatch at one end, possibly a read error. Other DNA sequences in this sample translate to the same CDR3. The chain has TRBV7-9 and TRBJ2-3; 10 positions agree with TRBD2. This CDR3 has 15 amino acids. Germline CDR1 reads SEHNR; CDR2 reads FQNEAQ (reference sequence). CDR3 sequence reads: CASSLAGANTDTQYF. The CDR3 DNA follows: TGTGCCAGCAGCCTAGCGGGGGCCAACACGGATACGCAGTATTTT.

V usage is TRBV6-1 and J usage is TRBJ1-2, with D maybe TRBD1 (6 bases). Trimming removed 1 base from V and 8 bases from J, with 17 bases in between. The CDR3 is 15 amino acids. From germline, CDR1 is MNHNS and CDR2 SASEGT. CDR3 bases: TGTGCCAGCAGTGAAGAGGGCAGGGGAGGATCGGGCTACACCTTC. Translating gives CASSEEGRGGSGYTF.

The chain links TRBV18 to TRBJ2-1; 9 bases map to TRBD1. V lost 6 bases to trimming and J lost 3 bases; unmatched junction nucleotides: 3. The CDR3 spans 14 residues. Germline CDR1 reads KGHSH; CDR2 reads LQKENI. The CDR3 reads CASSLTGGYNEQFF. The CDR3 nucleotides are TGTGCCAGCTCCCTGACAGGGGGCTACAATGAGCAGTTCTTC.

The chain has TRBV7-2 and TRBJ1-3; D uncertain. CDR1 is SGHTA, CDR2 FQGNSA, per germline. This CDR3 is built from 15 residues. Trimming took off 1 base at V and 0 bases at J, with 7 bases between the two ends. The CDR3 loop reads CASSLVRVSGNTIYF. In DNA, the CDR3 is TGTGCCAGCAGCTTAGTCAGAGTCTCTGGAAACACCATATATTTT.

The chain couples TRBV30 to TRBJ1-1; the match to TRBD1 covers 7 bases. The CDR3 runs to 14 residues. V lost 3 bases to trimming and J lost 1 base; unmatched junction nucleotides: 5. The germline V gene has CDR1 GTSNPN and CDR2 SVGIG (reference sequence). CDR3 region: CAWRRDSGNTEAFF. The CDR3 coding sequence is TGTGCCTGGAGACGGGACAGTGGGAACACTGAAGCTTTCTTT.

The chain links TRBV5-4 to TRBJ2-2; D is perhaps TRBD1 (6 bases). The ends were cut back, 0 bases at V and 6 bases at J, with 9 bases in the middle. The CDR3 totals 14 residues. Germline assignment: CDR1 SGHNT and CDR2 YYREEE (reference sequence). The chain's CDR3 is CASSLVAGAGELFF. CDR3 coding DNA: TGTGCCAGCAGCTTGGTAGCAGGGGCCGGGGAGCTGTTTTTT.

This rearrangement joins TRBV27 to TRBJ1-5, with no clear D. The V gene's germline CDR1 is MNHEY and CDR2 SMNVEV (reference sequence). V lost 5 bases and J 1 base, leaving 6 bases between the germline ends. The CDR3 contains 13 residues. CDR3 amino acids: CASSLVSNQPQHF. For the CDR3, the DNA is TGTGCCAGCAGTCTGGTGAGCAATCAGCCCCAGCATTTT.

The chain joins TRBV4-3 to TRBJ2-2; unclear D gene. V was trimmed by 4 bases and J by 2 bases, leaving 14 bases between them. Germline-derived CDR1 and CDR2 are LGHNA and YSLEER. The CDR3 covers 16 residues. The CDR3 is CASSLKPAPNTGELFF. In DNA, the CDR3 is TGCGCCAGCAGCCTAAAACCCGCTCCCAACACCGGGGAGCTGTTTTTT.

The chain carries TRBV4-3 and TRBJ2-3, with D perhaps matching TRBD1 (5 bases). This CDR3 has 15 residues. V lost 0 bases to trimming and J lost 0 bases, with 7 bases between them. Per the germline V gene, CDR1 is LGHNA and CDR2 is YSLEER. The CDR3 DNA reads TGCGCCAGCAGCCAAGAGGGGCCTAGCACAGATACGCAGTATTTT. It is translated as CASSQEGPSTDTQYF.

The chain is built from TRBV7-2 and TRBJ2-1, with TRBD2 identical over 14 bases. Germline CDR1 and CDR2: SGHTA and FQGNSA. Trimming at V came to 5 bases and at J to 7 bases, leaving 7 bases not matched to a gene. This CDR3 is 16 amino acids long. CDR3 sequence (DNA): TGTGCCAGCAGCGGGACTAGCGGGGGCCTCTGGAATGAGCAGTTCTTC. Amino acids: CASSGTSGGLWNEQFF. Together with reference TRBV7-2 and TRBJ2-1, the CDR3 gives the full variable domain: GAGVSQSPSNKVTEKGKDVELRCDPISGHTALYWYRQSLGQGLEFLIYFQGNSAPDKSGLPSDRFSAERTGGSVSTLTIQRTQQEDSAVYLCASSGTSGGLWNEQFFGPGTRLTVL.

This clone occurred once. The chain uses TRBV14 and TRBJ2-3; 8 bases agree with TRBD1. This CDR3 contains 16 residues. Germline CDR1 is SGHDN and CDR2 is FVKESK. V dropped 4 bases and J dropped 4; count of bases not matched to a gene: 10. CDR3 in amino acids: CASSRHPGGVADTQYF. DNA of the CDR3: TGTGCCAGCAGCCGCCATCCAGGGGGCGTCGCAGATACGCAGTATTTT.

This chain uses TRBV5-1 with TRBJ1-2, with 9 bases aligning to TRBD1. V trimming: 6 bases; J trimming: 1 base; junction bases outside the gene matches: 4. CDR3 length: 14 residues. Germline lookup yields CDR1 SGHRS and CDR2 YFSETQ. CDR3 sequence reads: CASTTGGYNYGYTF. In DNA form, the CDR3 reads TGCGCCAGCACAACAGGGGGCTATAACTATGGCTACACCTTC.

V is TRBV25-1 and J is TRBJ2-2, with no clear D. V was cut by 4 bases and J by 5 bases, with 11 bases left in between. The CDR3 consists of 14 residues. Germline V lookup: CDR1 MGHDK, CDR2 SYGVNS. In nucleotides, the CDR3 is TGTGCCAGCAGTGCCTTCATACCTACCGGGGAGCTGTTTTTT. This encodes CASSAFIPTGELFF.

This chain joins TRBV11-2 and TRBJ2-1; TRBD1 matches at 8 bases. CDR3 length: 14 residues. Germline values: CDR1 SGHAT, CDR2 FQNNGV. The ends lost 5 bases at V and 4 bases at J; junction bases unmatched: 4. The CDR3 is CASSHQGAYNEQFF. CDR3 coding DNA: TGTGCCAGCAGCCATCAGGGGGCGTACAATGAGCAGTTCTTC.